Listed here are 3 T cell receptor beta chains from one sample, sequenced in a study of T cell changes during pregnancy in multiple sclerosis. Assay: immunoSEQ multiplex PCR; the TCRdb copy retains only in-frame clones and omits some. The sample holds under 95,000 clones, 94% seen once. The sequences come from peripheral blood, collected in the second trimester of pregnancy. Source of these receptors: a female donor in good health, enrolled as a control in a pregnancy study.

The V gene is TRBV15, the J gene TRBJ2-7, with 9 bases lining up with TRBD1. J gave up 5 bases and V 1 base, and 6 bases lay outside the gene matches. Germline V CDR1 and CDR2: LNHNV, YYDKDF (reference sequence). The CDR3 runs 15 residues. The CDR3 nucleotides read TGTGCCACCAGCAGAGGGGACAGGGCTTCGGACGAGCAGTACTTC. Amino acid sequence: CATSRGDRASDEQYF.

The chain joins TRBV10-3 to TRBJ1-5, with 10 bases that match TRBD1. CDR3 length: 16 amino acids. In germline, CDR1 is ENHRY, CDR2 SYGVKD. V dropped 0 bases and J dropped 3; count of bases not matched to a gene: 2. CDR3 sequence: CAISESGQGVNQPQHF. Written as DNA, the CDR3 is TGTGCCATCAGTGAGTCTGGACAGGGGGTCAATCAGCCCCAGCATTTT.

The chain has TRBV4-2 and TRBJ1-5; 8 nucleotides line up with TRBD1. CDR1 is LGHNA and CDR2 is YNFKEQ in the germline V gene. The junction had 13 bases not matched to a gene; V was cut back by 0 bases and J by 6 bases. The CDR3 loop spans 18 amino acids. CDR3 residues: CASSQDSRGPELGQPQHF. The CDR3 DNA follows: TGTGCCAGCAGCCAAGACTCCAGGGGGCCTGAGTTGGGTCAGCCCCAGCATTTT.